A single sample gave rise to the 21 T cell receptor beta chains below, sequenced in a study of T cells expressing NK-cell markers. Reprocessing the 5' RACE reads, TCRdb reports a single entry for every CDR3 protein and omits DNA. The data include some 140,000 distinct CDR3 sequences; the top ten clones carry 30% to 45%. The source material was blood T cells: a sorted CD56 or NKG2C T cell subset, CD4+ or CD8+ T cells, or bulk PBMC T cells (not recorded which). These receptors originate from a woman aged 45-65 years in good health.

The rearrangement links TRBV7-9 to TRBJ2-7; lacking DNA, the TRBD2 call made by TCRdb goes unchecked. The length of the CDR3 is 14 residues. Germline V gene sequence: CDR1 SEHNR, CDR2 FQNEAQ (reference sequence). The CDR3 is CASSLLGRNDEQYF.

The genes are TRBV10-1 and TRBJ2-7. Germline V gene data show CDR1 as WNHNN and CDR2 as SYGVQD (reference sequence). This CDR3 has 14 residues. CDR3 protein: CASSESSRGYEQYF.

The chain carries TRBV6-5 and TRBJ1-5; the D gene TCRdb calls, TRBD1, cannot be checked with no DNA. CDR3 length: 14 residues. The germline CDR1 and CDR2 sequences are MNHEY and SVGAGI. The CDR3: CASSRTGRNQPQHF.

The genes are TRBV24-1 and TRBJ2-3; TCRdb's D call, TRBD2, is unchecked because there is no DNA. Germline CDR1 is KGHDR and CDR2 is SFDVKD. The CDR3 runs to 14 residues. CDR3 residues: CATKGLAEGDTQYF.

This chain joins TRBV27 and TRBJ2-7; lacking DNA, the TRBD2 call made by TCRdb goes unchecked. The CDR3 contains 13 residues. Germline assignment: CDR1 MNHEY and CDR2 SMNVEV (reference sequence). The CDR3 region is CASSFGPFYEQYF.

The gene calls are TRBV7-9 and TRBJ1-1. The CDR3 has 15 amino acids. Looked up from germline, CDR1 is SEHNR and CDR2 is FQNEAQ (reference sequence). The CDR3 here is CASSPGQGEDTEAFF.

The chain couples TRBV4-1 to TRBJ2-3; TCRdb's D gene call, TRBD2, goes unchecked for lack of DNA. This CDR3 has 16 amino acids. Germline V gene sequence: CDR1 MGHRA, CDR2 YSYEKL. CDR3 sequence reads: CASSQVWGRAGDTQYF.

V usage is TRBV6-5 and J usage is TRBJ2-5. This CDR3 contains 13 residues. CDR1 is MNHEY, CDR2 SVGAGI, per germline. This CDR3 is CASSYGVVGTQYF.

This CDR3 reads CASSLGQPDTGELFF. The V gene is TRBV14, the J gene TRBJ2-2; TCRdb gives TRBD1 as the D gene, but with no DNA this cannot be confirmed. The germline CDR1 and CDR2 sequences are SGHDN and FVKESK. The CDR3 has 15 amino acids.

V is TRBV25-1 and J is TRBJ2-5; TCRdb lists TRBD1, though no DNA is available to test this call. Germline assignment: CDR1 MGHDK and CDR2 SYGVNS. The CDR3 loop spans 12 amino acids. CDR3 region: CAVQGLGKTQYF.

This chain connects TRBV18 to TRBJ2-1. Germline loops: CDR1 KGHSH, CDR2 LQKENI. The CDR3 is 17 residues long. CDR3 loop: CASSTPGWPSSYNEQFF.

The J gene is TRBJ1-5, the V gene TRBV7-8. Germline values: CDR1 SGHVS, CDR2 FQNEAQ. The CDR3 loop spans 14 amino acids. The CDR3 region is CASSETRSNQPQHF. Variable domain in full (rest from reference TRBV7-8 and TRBJ1-5): GAGVSQSPRYKVAKRGQDVALRCDPISGHVSLFWYQQALGQGPEFLTYFQNEAQLDKSGLPSDRFFAERPEGSVSTLKIQRTQQEDSAVYLCASSETRSNQPQHFGDGTRLSIL.

V and J are TRBV27 and TRBJ1-4; TCRdb's assignment of TRBD1 cannot be checked, as there is no DNA. The CDR3 is 15 amino acids. Germline CDR1 reads MNHEY; CDR2 reads SMNVEV (reference sequence). The CDR3 loop reads CASSQRQEPNEKLFF.

The V call is TRBV6-5, the J call TRBJ2-3; TCRdb designates TRBD2, a call that cannot be tested without DNA. This CDR3 has 17 amino acids. Germline CDR1 reads MNHEY; CDR2 reads SVGAGI. This chain's CDR3 is CASSYSRAGGPSDTQYF.

The rearrangement joins TRBV12-3 or TRBV12-4 to TRBJ2-5. CDR3 length equals 14 residues. CDR3 sequence: CASSQDPMEETQYF.

The J gene is TRBJ1-4, the V gene TRBV5-1; TCRdb's D gene call, TRBD1, goes unchecked for lack of DNA. CDR3 length equals 14 residues. Per the germline V gene, CDR1 is SGHRS and CDR2 is YFSETQ. This CDR3 reads CASSLRQKNEKLFF.

The chain links TRBV2 to TRBJ2-2; TCRdb gives TRBD2 as the D gene, but with no DNA this cannot be confirmed. Germline V lookup: CDR1 SNHLY, CDR2 FYNNEI. The CDR3 contains 14 residues. This CDR3 is CARASGSDTGELFF. Complete variable domain (other parts from reference TRBV2 and TRBJ2-2): EPEVTQTPSHQVTQMGQEVILRCVPISNHLYFYWYRQILGQKVEFLVSFYNNEISEKSEIFDDQFSVERPDGSNFTLKIRSTKLEDSAMYFCARASGSDTGELFFGEGSRLTVL.

The chain employs TRBV27 and TRBJ2-7; TCRdb designates TRBD2, a call that cannot be tested without DNA. This CDR3 comprises 14 residues. Germline V gene sequence: CDR1 MNHEY, CDR2 SMNVEV (reference sequence). The CDR3 region is CASALGGGGYEQYF.

Here the CDR3 reads CATTFGAGGHNEQFF. The V and J genes are TRBV10-2 and TRBJ2-1; TCRdb names TRBD2, which stays unverified in the absence of DNA. CDR1 WSHSY and CDR2 SAAADI come from the germline V gene. The CDR3 runs 15 residues.

The rearrangement uses TRBV5-1 and TRBJ2-3; TCRdb reports TRBD2, a call that lacks DNA to check it against. Germline CDR1 is SGHRS and CDR2 is YFSETQ. CDR3 length: 16 residues. CDR3: CASSPGLAGGIDTQYF.

The chain couples TRBV10-2 to TRBJ2-3; TCRdb calls TRBD1, which cannot be checked without DNA. The germline V gene encodes CDR1 WSHSY and CDR2 SAAADI. The CDR3 runs 15 residues. The CDR3 here is CASSDAQGATDTQYF.